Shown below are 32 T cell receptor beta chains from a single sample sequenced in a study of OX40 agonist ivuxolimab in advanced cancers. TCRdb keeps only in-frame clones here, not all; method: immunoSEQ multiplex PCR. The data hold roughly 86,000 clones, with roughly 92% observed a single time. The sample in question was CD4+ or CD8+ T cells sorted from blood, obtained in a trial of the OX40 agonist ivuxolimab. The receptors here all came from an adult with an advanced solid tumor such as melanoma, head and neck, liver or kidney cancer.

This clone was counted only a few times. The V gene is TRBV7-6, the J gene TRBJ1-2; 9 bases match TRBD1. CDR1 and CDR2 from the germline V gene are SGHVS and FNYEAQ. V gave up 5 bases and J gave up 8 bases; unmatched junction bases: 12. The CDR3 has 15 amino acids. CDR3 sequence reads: CASSPSRDRVLGYTF. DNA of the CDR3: TGTGCCAGCAGCCCGTCCCGGGACAGGGTTTTGGGCTACACCTTC.

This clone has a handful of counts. In DNA form, the CDR3 reads TGTGCCAGCGGAGGACTAGCGGGCACAGATACGCAGTATTTT. Its protein product is CASGGLAGTDTQYF. The chain links TRBV7-9 to TRBJ2-3; 10 nucleotides line up with TRBD2. Germline-derived CDR1 and CDR2 are SEHNR and FQNEAQ (reference sequence). V lost 8 bases to trimming and J lost 1 base; unmatched junction nucleotides: 3. The CDR3 sequence is 14 residues long. The whole variable domain, remainder taken from reference TRBV7-9 and TRBJ2-3, is DTGVSQNPRHKITKRGQNVTFRCDPISEHNRLYWYRQTLGQGPEFLTYFQNEAQLEKSRLLSDRFSAERPKGSFSTLEIQRTEQGDSAMYLCASGGLAGTDTQYFGPGTRLTVL.

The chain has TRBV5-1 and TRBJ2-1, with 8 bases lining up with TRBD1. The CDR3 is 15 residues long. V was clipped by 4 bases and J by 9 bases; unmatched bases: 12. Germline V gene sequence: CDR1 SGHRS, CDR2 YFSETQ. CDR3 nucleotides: TGCGCCAGCAGCCCCCCGACAGGGGCGGACTCTGAGCAGTTCTTC. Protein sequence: CASSPPTGADSEQFF.

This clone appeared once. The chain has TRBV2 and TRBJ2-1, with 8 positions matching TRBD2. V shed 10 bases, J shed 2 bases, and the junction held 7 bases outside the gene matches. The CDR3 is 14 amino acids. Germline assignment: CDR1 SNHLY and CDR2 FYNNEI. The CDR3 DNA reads TGTGCCACCCTTAGCGGGGTGACCTACAATGAGCAGTTCTTC. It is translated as CATLSGVTYNEQFF.

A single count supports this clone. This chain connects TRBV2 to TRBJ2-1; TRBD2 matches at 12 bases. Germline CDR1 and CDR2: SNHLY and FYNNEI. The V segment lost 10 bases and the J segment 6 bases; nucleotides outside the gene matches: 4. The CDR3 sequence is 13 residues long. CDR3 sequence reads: CATLAGGSNEQFF. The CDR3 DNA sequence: TGTGCCACACTAGCGGGAGGAAGCAATGAGCAGTTCTTC.

This CDR3 reads CASSLWDRDYNEQFF. CDR3 bases: TGTGCCAGCAGCTTATGGGACAGAGACTACAATGAGCAGTTCTTC. The rearrangement joins TRBV7-9 to TRBJ2-1; 7 bases are a match to TRBD1. With 2 bases clipped from V and 3 bases from J, the junction kept 4 bases outside the gene matches. The germline gives CDR1 SEHNR, CDR2 FQNEAQ (reference sequence). The CDR3 is made up of 15 amino acids.

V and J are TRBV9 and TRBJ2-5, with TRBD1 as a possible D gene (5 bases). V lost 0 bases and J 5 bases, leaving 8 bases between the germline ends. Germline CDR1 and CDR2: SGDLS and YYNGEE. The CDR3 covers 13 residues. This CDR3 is CASSVGRAETQYF. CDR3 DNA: TGTGCCAGCAGCGTAGGCAGGGCGGAGACCCAGTACTTC.

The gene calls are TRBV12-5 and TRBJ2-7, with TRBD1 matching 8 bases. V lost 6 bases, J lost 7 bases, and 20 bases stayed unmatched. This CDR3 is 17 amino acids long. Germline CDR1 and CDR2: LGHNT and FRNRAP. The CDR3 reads CASGPHFQGANLREQYF. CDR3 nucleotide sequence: TGTGCTAGTGGCCCCCACTTTCAGGGGGCCAACTTAAGGGAGCAGTACTTC.

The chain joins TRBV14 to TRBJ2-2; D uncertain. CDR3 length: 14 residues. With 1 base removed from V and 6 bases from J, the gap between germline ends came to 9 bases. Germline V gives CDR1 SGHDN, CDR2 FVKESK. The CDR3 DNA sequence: TGTGCCAGCAGCCAAGGTCTGGTGCCCGGGGAGCTGTTTTTT. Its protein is CASSQGLVPGELFF.

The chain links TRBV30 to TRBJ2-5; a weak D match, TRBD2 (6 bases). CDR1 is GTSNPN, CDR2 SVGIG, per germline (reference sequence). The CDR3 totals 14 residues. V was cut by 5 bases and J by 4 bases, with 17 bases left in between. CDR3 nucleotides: TGTGCCTGGGAGTTCGGGGGAACATTAGAGACCCAGTACTTC. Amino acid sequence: CAWEFGGTLETQYF.

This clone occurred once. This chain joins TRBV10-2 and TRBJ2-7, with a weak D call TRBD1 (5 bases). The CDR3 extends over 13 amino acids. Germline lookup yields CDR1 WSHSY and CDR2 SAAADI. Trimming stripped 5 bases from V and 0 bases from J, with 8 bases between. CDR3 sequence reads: CASSLGRSYEQYF. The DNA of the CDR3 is TGCGCCAGCAGTCTGGGGCGCTCCTACGAGCAGTACTTC.

CDR3 protein: CATSRGTSGRYNEQFF. The DNA for the CDR3 is TGTGCCACCAGCAGAGGGACTAGCGGGCGTTACAATGAGCAGTTCTTC. V gene TRBV15 combines with J gene TRBJ2-1; 11 positions match TRBD2. The CDR3 sequence is 16 residues long. Looked up from germline, CDR1 is LNHNV and CDR2 is YYDKDF (reference sequence). The V segment lost 1 base and the J segment 4 bases; nucleotides outside the gene matches: 3.

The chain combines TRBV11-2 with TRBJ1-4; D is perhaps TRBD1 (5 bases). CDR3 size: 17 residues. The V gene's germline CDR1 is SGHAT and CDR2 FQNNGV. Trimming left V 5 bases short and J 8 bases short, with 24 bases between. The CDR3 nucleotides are TGTGCCAGCAGCCAAACGTACGCGGGGCAGGGTCCAGAAAAACTGTTTTTT. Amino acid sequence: CASSQTYAGQGPEKLFF.

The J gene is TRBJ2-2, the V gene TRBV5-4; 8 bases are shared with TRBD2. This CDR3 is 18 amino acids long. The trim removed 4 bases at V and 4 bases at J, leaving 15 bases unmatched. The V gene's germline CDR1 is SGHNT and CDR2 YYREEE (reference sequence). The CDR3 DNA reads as TGTGCCAGCAGCCCGGCGTTAAGCGGGAGTGTTAGCACCGGGGAGCTGTTTTTT. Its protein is CASSPALSGSVSTGELFF. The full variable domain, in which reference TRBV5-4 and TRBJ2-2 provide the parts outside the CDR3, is ETGVTQSPTHLIKTRGQQVTLRCSSQSGHNTVSWYQQALGQGPQFIFQYYREEENGRGNFPPRFSGLQFPNYSSELNVNALELDDSALYLCASSPALSGSVSTGELFFGEGSRLTVL.

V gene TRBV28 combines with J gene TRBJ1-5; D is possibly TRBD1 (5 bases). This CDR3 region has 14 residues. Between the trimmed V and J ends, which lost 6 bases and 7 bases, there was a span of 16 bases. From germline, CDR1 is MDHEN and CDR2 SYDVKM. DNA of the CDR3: TGTGCCAGCAGGCCAGCGGGGGATCGCCAGCCCCAGCATTTT. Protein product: CASRPAGDRQPQHF.

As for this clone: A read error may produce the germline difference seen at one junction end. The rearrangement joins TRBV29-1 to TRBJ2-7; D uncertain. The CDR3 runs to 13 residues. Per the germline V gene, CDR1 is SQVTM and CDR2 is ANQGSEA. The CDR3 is CSVEDRIAYEQCF. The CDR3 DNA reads TGCAGCGTTGAAGACAGGATTGCCTACGAGCAGTGCTTC.

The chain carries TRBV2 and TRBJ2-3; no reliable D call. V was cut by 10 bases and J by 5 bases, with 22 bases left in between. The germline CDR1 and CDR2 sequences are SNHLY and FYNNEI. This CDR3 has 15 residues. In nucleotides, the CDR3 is TGTGCCATTACAAGGACCACCACATCAGGAGATACGCAGTATTTT. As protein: CAITRTTTSGDTQYF.

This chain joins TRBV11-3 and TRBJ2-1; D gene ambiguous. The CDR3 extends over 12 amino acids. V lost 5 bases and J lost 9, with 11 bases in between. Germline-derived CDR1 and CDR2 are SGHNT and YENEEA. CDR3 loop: CASSVGVGEQFF. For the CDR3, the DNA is TGTGCCAGCAGCGTAGGCGTCGGTGAGCAGTTCTTC.

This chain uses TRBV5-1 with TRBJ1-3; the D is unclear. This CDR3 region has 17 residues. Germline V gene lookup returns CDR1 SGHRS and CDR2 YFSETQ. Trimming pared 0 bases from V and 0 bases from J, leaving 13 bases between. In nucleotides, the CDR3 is TGCGCCAGCAGCTTGGACAGTCCAGGACGCTCTGGAAACACCATATATTTT. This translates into CASSLDSPGRSGNTIYF.

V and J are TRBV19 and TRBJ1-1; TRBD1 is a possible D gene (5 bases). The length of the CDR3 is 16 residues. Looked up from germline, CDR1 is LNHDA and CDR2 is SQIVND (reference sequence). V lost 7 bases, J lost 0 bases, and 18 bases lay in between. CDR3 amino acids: CASNPFGGSLNTEAFF. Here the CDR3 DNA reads TGTGCCAGTAATCCCTTCGGGGGTTCGTTGAACACTGAAGCTTTCTTT.

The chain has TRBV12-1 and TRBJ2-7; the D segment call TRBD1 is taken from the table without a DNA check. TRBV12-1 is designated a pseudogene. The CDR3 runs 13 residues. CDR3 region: CASSPKTGYEQYF. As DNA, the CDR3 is TGTGCCAGCAGCCCAAAGACAGGTTACGAGCAGTACTTC.

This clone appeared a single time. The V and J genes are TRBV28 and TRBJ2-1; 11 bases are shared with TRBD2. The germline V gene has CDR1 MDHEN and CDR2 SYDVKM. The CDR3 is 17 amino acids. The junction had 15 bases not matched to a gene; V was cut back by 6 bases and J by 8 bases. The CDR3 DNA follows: TGTGCCAGCAGCACTCGGACTAGCGGGTCCCGGGGAGATGAGCAGTTCTTC. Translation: CASSTRTSGSRGDEQFF.

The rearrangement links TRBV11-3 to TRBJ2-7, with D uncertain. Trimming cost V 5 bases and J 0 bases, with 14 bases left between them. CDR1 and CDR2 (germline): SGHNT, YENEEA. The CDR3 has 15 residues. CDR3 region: CASSPRQRDSYEQYF. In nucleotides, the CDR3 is TGTGCCAGCAGCCCCCGGCAGCGAGACTCCTACGAGCAGTACTTC.

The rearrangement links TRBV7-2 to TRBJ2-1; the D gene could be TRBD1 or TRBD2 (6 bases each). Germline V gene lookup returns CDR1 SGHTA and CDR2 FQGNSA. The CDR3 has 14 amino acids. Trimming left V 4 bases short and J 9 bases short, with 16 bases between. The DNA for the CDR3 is TGTGCCAGCAGCTCCAATACCAGGGGACTTGAGCAGTTCTTC. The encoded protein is CASSSNTRGLEQFF.

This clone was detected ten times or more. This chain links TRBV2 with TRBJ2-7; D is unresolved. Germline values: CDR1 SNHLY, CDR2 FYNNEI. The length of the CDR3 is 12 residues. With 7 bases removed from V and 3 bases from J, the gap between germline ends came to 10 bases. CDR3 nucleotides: TGTGCCAGCAAGCCCGATAGCTACGAGCAGTACTTC. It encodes CASKPDSYEQYF.

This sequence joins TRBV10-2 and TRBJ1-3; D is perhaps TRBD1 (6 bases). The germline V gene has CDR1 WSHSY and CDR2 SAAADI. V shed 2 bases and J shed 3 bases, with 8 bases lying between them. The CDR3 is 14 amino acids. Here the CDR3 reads CASSETGLGNTIYF. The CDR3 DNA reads TGCGCCAGCAGTGAGACAGGGCTTGGAAACACCATATATTTT.

The CDR3 DNA reads TGTGCCAGCAGTGAATCGGGGGCGGGATCCTACAATGAGCAGTTCTTC. It is translated as CASSESGAGSYNEQFF. The genes are TRBV25-1 and TRBJ2-1, with D possibly called TRBD1 or TRBD2 (6 bases each). The V end lost 1 base, the J end lost 1 base, and 11 bases lay between the germline ends. This CDR3 has 16 amino acids. CDR1 is MGHDK, CDR2 SYGVNS, per germline.

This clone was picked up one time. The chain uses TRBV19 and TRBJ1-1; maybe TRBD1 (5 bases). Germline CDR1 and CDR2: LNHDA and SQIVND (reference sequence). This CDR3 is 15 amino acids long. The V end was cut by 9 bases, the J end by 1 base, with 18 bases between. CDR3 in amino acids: CASEPGTHRNTEAFF. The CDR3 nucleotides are TGTGCCAGCGAACCCGGGACCCACCGGAACACTGAAGCTTTCTTT.

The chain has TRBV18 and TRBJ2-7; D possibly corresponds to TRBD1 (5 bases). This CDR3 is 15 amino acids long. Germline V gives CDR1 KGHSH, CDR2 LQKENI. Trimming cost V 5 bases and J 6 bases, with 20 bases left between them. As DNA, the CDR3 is TGTGCCAGCTCAATCTCTGTTGTTAGGGGTCTCGAGCAGTACTTC. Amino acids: CASSISVVRGLEQYF.

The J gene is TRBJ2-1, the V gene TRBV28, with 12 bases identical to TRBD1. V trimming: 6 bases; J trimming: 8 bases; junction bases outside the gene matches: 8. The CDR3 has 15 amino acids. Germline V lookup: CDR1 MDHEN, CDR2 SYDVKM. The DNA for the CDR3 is TGTGCCAGCAGAATCCGGGACAGGGGGCTGGATGAGCAGTTCTTC. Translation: CASRIRDRGLDEQFF.

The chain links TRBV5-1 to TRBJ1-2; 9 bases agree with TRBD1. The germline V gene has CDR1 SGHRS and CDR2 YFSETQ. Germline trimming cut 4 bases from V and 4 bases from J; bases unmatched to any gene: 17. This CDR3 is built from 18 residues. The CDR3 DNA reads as TGCGCCAGCAGCCGGTCTGTCGGTGTCGGGACAGGGTCCTATGGCTACACCTTC. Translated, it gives CASSRSVGVGTGSYGYTF.

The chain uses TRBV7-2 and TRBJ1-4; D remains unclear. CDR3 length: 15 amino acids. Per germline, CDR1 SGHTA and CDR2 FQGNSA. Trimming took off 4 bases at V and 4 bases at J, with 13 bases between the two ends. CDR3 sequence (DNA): TGTGCCAGCAGCTCCTCGGGCCAGTATAATGAAAAACTGTTTTTT. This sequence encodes CASSSSGQYNEKLFF.